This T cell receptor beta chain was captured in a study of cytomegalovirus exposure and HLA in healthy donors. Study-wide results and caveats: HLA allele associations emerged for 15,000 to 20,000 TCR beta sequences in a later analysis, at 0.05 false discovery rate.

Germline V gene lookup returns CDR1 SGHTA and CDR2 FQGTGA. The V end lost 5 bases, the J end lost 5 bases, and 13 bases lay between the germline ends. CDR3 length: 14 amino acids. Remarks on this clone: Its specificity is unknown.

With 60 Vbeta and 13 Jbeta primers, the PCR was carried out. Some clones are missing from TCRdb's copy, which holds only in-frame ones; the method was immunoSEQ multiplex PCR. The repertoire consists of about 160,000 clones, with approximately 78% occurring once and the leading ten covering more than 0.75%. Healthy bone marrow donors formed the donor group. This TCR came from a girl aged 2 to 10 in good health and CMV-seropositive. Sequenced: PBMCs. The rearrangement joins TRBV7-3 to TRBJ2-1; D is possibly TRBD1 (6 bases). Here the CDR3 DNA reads TGTGCCAGCAGCCCCGGGACATACAACAATGAGCAGTTCTTC. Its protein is CASSPGTYNNEQFF. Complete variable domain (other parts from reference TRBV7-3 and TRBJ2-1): GAGVSQTPSNKVTEKGKYVELRCDPISGHTALYWYRQSLGQGPEFLIYFQGTGAADDSGLPNDRFFAVRPEGSVSTLKIQRTERGDSAVYLCASSPGTYNNEQFFGPGTRLTVL.